Listed below are T cell receptor beta chains from one sample, sequenced in a study of T-cell reconstitution after alpha-beta-depleted transplantation in children. TCRdb reanalysed the PCR reads using MiXCR and keeps one entry per CDR3 protein. The sample comprises 250,000 to 350,000 distinct CDR3 sequences, 9.5% to 10% of which are singletons, and about a tenth rests with the top ten. This sample comprised PBMCs from the stem cell graft donor, obtained from the stem cell graft. All receptors come from a human donor who donated a stem cell graft to a child with SCID. Both conserved end residues are trimmed from each CDR3. D genes are given only for firm matches.

D	J	V	CDR3
TRBD1	TRBJ2-7	TRBV6-5	ASNPGQGRQY
TRBD1	TRBJ1-1	TRBV6-1	ASILRTGVETEAF
TRBD2	TRBJ2-3	TRBV7-7	ASSLGSGGSDTQY
-	TRBJ1-1	TRBV29-1	SVVGVSTEAF
-	TRBJ2-1	TRBV12-3/TRBV12-4	ASSYRQSSYNEQF
TRBD2	TRBJ2-1	TRBV12-3/TRBV12-4	ASSLTSGGAAPTNEQF
TRBD2	TRBJ2-3	TRBV9	ASSVVPRVGGGTDTQY
-	TRBJ2-2	TRBV7-9	ASSTGGTGELF
TRBD2	TRBJ2-5	TRBV7-9	ASSPTGLAGETQY
-	TRBJ2-7	TRBV4-1	ASSPRENQQRSHGYEQY
-	TRBJ1-5	TRBV20-1	SASSGLRSNQPQH
-	TRBJ1-2	TRBV7-8	ASSKGHAQANYGYT
TRBD2	TRBJ2-1	TRBV7-9	ASSLVSAGPLNEQF
-	TRBJ2-3	TRBV2	ASSPMTGRWADTQY
TRBD1	TRBJ2-5	TRBV5-1	ASSLGQQKETQY
-	TRBJ1-1	TRBV7-2	ASSLAAIAATEAF
TRBD2	TRBJ2-2	TRBV7-2	ASSSRLARMNTGELF
-	TRBJ2-3	TRBV7-2	ASSLGGSISDTQY
-	TRBJ2-2	TRBV7-3	ASRDTADTGELF
-	TRBJ2-7	TRBV7-2	ASSLGGSVNEQY
-	TRBJ2-1	TRBV3-1	ASSHMDLAYEQF
TRBD2	TRBJ2-4	TRBV2	ASSDFSGVSSIQY
-	TRBJ2-1	TRBV7-9	ASRESVGDNEQF
-	TRBJ2-7	TRBV9	ASSPSMTGRSYEQY
-	TRBJ2-7	TRBV27	ASSLGGGQSYEQY
TRBD1	TRBJ2-7	TRBV18	ASSRDRPPYEQY
-	TRBJ2-3	TRBV10-3	AISQQGITDTQY
-	TRBJ2-2	TRBV7-7	ASSPSRSEGGELF
-	TRBJ2-1	TRBV7-9	ASSFGQSSYNEQF
-	TRBJ1-1	TRBV12-3/TRBV12-4	ASWVRTTEAF
TRBD2	TRBJ2-1	TRBV3-1	ASSRKGLAGAPSEQF
-	TRBJ2-2	TRBV27	ASSLALEGTGELF
-	TRBJ2-2	TRBV12-3/TRBV12-4	ASSLGGTFTGELF
-	TRBJ2-2	TRBV4-1	ASSQRPGQGDTGELF
-	TRBJ2-3	TRBV20-1	SARGRPSTDTQY
-	TRBJ1-6	TRBV6-5	ASRGGQTDSPLH
-	TRBJ2-3	TRBV6-1	ASSSPSLEDTQY
TRBD2	TRBJ2-5	TRBV10-2	ASSEVAGGDRTQY
-	TRBJ2-1	TRBV6-1	ASNADMNSYNEQF
TRBD1	TRBJ2-7	TRBV18	ASSPGQGVIYEQY
-	TRBJ2-3	TRBV7-9	ASSLDGGPSTDTQY
-	TRBJ1-1	TRBV6-1	ASTTRVGNAEAF
-	TRBJ2-1	TRBV2	ASSGGLIYNEQF
TRBD1	TRBJ2-1	TRBV2	ASSQQGRSYNEQF
-	TRBJ2-6	TRBV6-1	ASSEGPGGGTGANVLT
-	TRBJ2-3	TRBV20-1	SASTGSRTDTQY
TRBD2	TRBJ2-5	TRBV7-3	ASSPGTSQTQY